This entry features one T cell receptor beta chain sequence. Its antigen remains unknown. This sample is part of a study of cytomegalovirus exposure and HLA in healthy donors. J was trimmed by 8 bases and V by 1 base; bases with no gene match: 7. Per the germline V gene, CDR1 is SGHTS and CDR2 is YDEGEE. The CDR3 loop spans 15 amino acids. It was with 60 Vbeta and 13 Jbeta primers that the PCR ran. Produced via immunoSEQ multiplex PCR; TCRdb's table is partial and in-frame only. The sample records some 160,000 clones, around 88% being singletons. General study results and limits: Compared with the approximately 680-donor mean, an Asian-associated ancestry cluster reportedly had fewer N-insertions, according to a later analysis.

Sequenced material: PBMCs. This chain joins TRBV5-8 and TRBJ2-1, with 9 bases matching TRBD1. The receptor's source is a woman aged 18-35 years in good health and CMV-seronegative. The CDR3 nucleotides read TGTGCCAGCAGCTTGACAGGGGGCGCAGGAGATGAGCAGTTCTTC. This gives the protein CASSLTGGAGDEQFF.